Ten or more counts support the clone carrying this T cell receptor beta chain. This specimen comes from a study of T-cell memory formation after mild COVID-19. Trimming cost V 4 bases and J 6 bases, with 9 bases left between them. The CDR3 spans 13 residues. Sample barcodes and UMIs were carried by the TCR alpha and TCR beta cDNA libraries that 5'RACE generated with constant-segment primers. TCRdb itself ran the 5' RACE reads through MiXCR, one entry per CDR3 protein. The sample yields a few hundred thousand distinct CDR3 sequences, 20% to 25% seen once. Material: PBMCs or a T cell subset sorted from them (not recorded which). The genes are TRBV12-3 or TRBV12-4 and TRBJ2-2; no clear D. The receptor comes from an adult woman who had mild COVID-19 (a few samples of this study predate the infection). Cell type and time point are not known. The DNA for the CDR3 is TGTGCCAGCAGTTCCTGGAGTGCCGGGGAGCTGTTTTTT. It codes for CASSSWSAGELFF.